A single sample is the source of the 26 T cell receptor beta chains below, sequenced in a study of beta chain features in type 1 diabetes. The entirety of the isolated RNA underwent reverse transcription, so expressed TCRB transcripts were sequenced. The table came from immunoSEQ multiplex PCR; TCRdb's copy has only in-frame clones and leaves some out. The profile shows 860,000 or so clones, 15% to 20% of them singletons. Sequencing was done on a sample of naive CD4+ T cells from blood. The receptors originated from a woman aged 18-29 years in good health.

This clone was counted a single time. The CDR3 nucleotides are TGTGCCAGCAGCTTAGAACTAGCGGGATCCTACGAGCAGTACTTC. It specifies CASSLELAGSYEQYF. The V and J genes are TRBV7-2 and TRBJ2-7, with TRBD2 identical over 10 bases. With 1 base clipped from V and 1 base from J, the junction kept 1 base outside the gene matches. In germline, CDR1 is SGHTA, CDR2 FQGNSA. The CDR3 totals 15 residues. Complete variable domain (other parts from reference TRBV7-2 and TRBJ2-7): GAGVSQSPSNKVTEKGKDVELRCDPISGHTALYWYRQSLGQGLEFLIYFQGNSAPDKSGLPSDRFSAERTGGSVSTLTIQRTQQEDSAVYLCASSLELAGSYEQYFGPGTRLTVT.

This clone was observed a handful of times. The chain links TRBV10-3 to TRBJ2-1; the match to TRBD2 covers 10 bases. This CDR3 has 17 residues. J was trimmed by 6 bases and V by 7 bases; bases with no gene match: 15. Germline CDR1 and CDR2: ENHRY and SYGVKD. CDR3 loop: CAIKTSGTGRVFNEQFF. CDR3 DNA: TGTGCCATCAAAACTAGCGGGACCGGACGGGTGTTCAATGAGCAGTTCTTC.

The chain carries TRBV7-9 and TRBJ2-1, with D possibly matching TRBD1 (5 bases). Deletions cut 7 bases from V and 2 bases from J, with 12 bases between. CDR3 length: 14 residues. CDR1 and CDR2 from the germline V gene are SEHNR and FQNEAQ (reference sequence). CDR3 protein: CASTQLGPYNEQFF. CDR3 in DNA: TGTGCCAGCACCCAGTTGGGGCCCTACAATGAGCAGTTCTTC.

This sequence joins TRBV1 and TRBJ2-7; the table's D call, TRBD2, has no DNA check behind it. TRBV1 is classified as a pseudogene. The CDR3 covers 12 residues. CDR3 sequence: CTSSQVLYEQYF. Written as DNA, the CDR3 is TGCACCAGCAGCCAAGTCTTATACGAGCAGTACTTC.

This clone was detected a few times. J is TRBJ2-1 and V is TRBV7-2; D perhaps matches TRBD1 (6 bases). The CDR3 has 18 residues. V was clipped by 3 bases and J by 0 bases, with 18 bases between them. Germline loops: CDR1 SGHTA, CDR2 FQGNSA. Here the CDR3 DNA reads TGTGCCAGCAGCTTCCGAAATCGACAGGCGTACTCCTACAATGAGCAGTTCTTC. Its translation: CASSFRNRQAYSYNEQFF.

The V gene is TRBV28, the J gene TRBJ1-5, with TRBD1 as a possible D gene (5 bases). Germline V CDR1 and CDR2: MDHEN, SYDVKM. This CDR3 is built from 15 residues. V was shortened by 5 bases and J by 3 bases, with 14 bases between the two germline ends. CDR3 region: CASSRAGGNNQPQHF. For the CDR3, the DNA is TGTGCCAGCAGTCGGGCGGGGGGGAACAATCAGCCCCAGCATTTT.

This clone was counted between two and nine times. The chain employs TRBV6-5 and TRBJ2-5; D unresolved. This CDR3 has 12 residues. Germline assignment: CDR1 MNHEY and CDR2 SVGAGI. The ends were cut back, 5 bases at V and 5 bases at J, with 9 bases in the middle. The CDR3 nucleotides are TGTGCCAGCAGTAACCGCCGGGAGACCCAGTACTTC. Its translation: CASSNRRETQYF.

This clone has more than one count but fewer than ten. The rearrangement uses TRBV14 and TRBJ2-1, with a possible D match to TRBD2 (6 bases). This CDR3 is built from 16 residues. V was cut by 3 bases and J by 2 bases, with 14 bases left in between. The V gene's germline CDR1 is SGHDN and CDR2 FVKESK. The CDR3 DNA reads TGTGCCAGCAGCCACCTCGGCGGGAAGACCTACAATGAGCAGTTCTTC. Encoded protein: CASSHLGGKTYNEQFF.

This clone was counted a few times. This chain joins TRBV6-1 and TRBJ1-2; maybe TRBD1 (5 bases). The CDR3 extends over 13 amino acids. From germline, CDR1 is MNHNS and CDR2 SASEGT. Trimming took 8 bases from V and 5 from J, leaving 15 bases between them. Here the CDR3 reads CASAGLGGYGYTF. The CDR3, as DNA: TGTGCCAGCGCGGGACTGGGGGGATATGGCTACACCTTC.

CDR3 in amino acids: CASSEAGLSGYTF. The CDR3 DNA reads TGTGCCAGCAGTGAAGCTGGGCTCAGTGGCTACACCTTC. The chain is built from TRBV2 and TRBJ1-2; D remains ambiguous. The CDR3 runs to 13 residues. Between the trimmed V and J ends, which lost 0 bases and 7 bases, there was a span of 9 bases. Per the germline V gene, CDR1 is SNHLY and CDR2 is FYNNEI.

Concerning this clone itself: Other DNA sequences in the same sample also yield this CDR3. V and J are TRBV7-9 and TRBJ1-4; D gene unclear. From germline, CDR1 is SEHNR and CDR2 FQNEAQ (reference sequence). Between the trimmed V and J ends, which lost 2 bases and 5 bases, there was a span of 15 bases. The CDR3 sequence is 16 residues long. CDR3 region: CASSLLGSGYNEKLFF. The CDR3 DNA is TGTGCCAGCAGCTTATTAGGTTCTGGCTACAATGAAAAACTGTTTTTT.

The V and J genes are TRBV4-1 and TRBJ2-5; possible D gene TRBD2, 7 bases. This CDR3 has 18 residues. Trimming pared 0 bases from V and 5 bases from J, leaving 22 bases between. CDR1 and CDR2 from the germline V gene are MGHRA and YSYEKL. The CDR3 region has the DNA TGCGCCAGCAGCCAAGAAGCGGCTAGCGGAGGGGGGCGGGAGACCCAGTACTTC. Translated, it gives CASSQEAASGGGRETQYF.

The rearrangement joins TRBV7-8 to TRBJ2-5; D might be TRBD1 (5 bases). The CDR3 is 14 residues long. V lost 1 base and J 5 bases, leaving 11 bases between the germline ends. Germline V gives CDR1 SGHVS, CDR2 FQNEAQ. CDR3 in amino acids: CASSLVGHWETQYF. In nucleotides, the CDR3 is TGTGCCAGCAGCTTAGTAGGACACTGGGAGACCCAGTACTTC. Looking up the rest from reference TRBV7-8 and TRBJ2-5 gives the full variable domain: GAGVSQSPRYKVAKRGQDVALRCDPISGHVSLFWYQQALGQGPEFLTYFQNEAQLDKSGLPSDRFFAERPEGSVSTLKIQRTQQEDSAVYLCASSLVGHWETQYFGPGTRLLVL.

Turning to this clone: A junction end diverges from the germline sequence, so it may reflect a read error. The chain employs TRBV2 and TRBJ2-1; D remains unclear. This CDR3 contains 13 residues. CDR1 is SNHLY and CDR2 is FYNNEI in the germline V gene. In nucleotides, the CDR3 is TGTGCCAACAGTGACACCAATCGCAATGAGCAGTTCTTC. Its translation is CANSDTNRNEQFF.

This clone was observed a few times. The V gene is TRBV10-3, the J gene TRBJ2-1; possibly TRBD2 for D (6 bases). Trimming left V 7 bases short and J 3 bases short, with 16 bases between. Per germline, CDR1 ENHRY and CDR2 SYGVKD. The CDR3 has 15 residues. CDR3 region: CAIMGSGDGYNEQFF. CDR3 DNA: TGTGCCATCATGGGGTCGGGGGATGGCTACAATGAGCAGTTCTTC.

Only a few counts were recorded for this clone. The chain is built from TRBV6-6 and TRBJ2-7; possibly TRBD2 for D (6 bases). Germline V CDR1 and CDR2: MNHNY, SVGAGI (reference sequence). Between the trimmed V and J ends, which lost 0 bases and 6 bases, there was a span of 9 bases. The CDR3 extends over 13 amino acids. CDR3 sequence: CASSYSTSFEQYF. DNA of the CDR3: TGTGCCAGCAGTTACTCGACTAGTTTCGAGCAGTACTTC.

This clone was recorded a few times. This chain joins TRBV6-4 and TRBJ2-5; no reliable D call. CDR3 length: 11 amino acids. Germline CDR1 MRHNA, CDR2 SNTAGT. V was shortened by 4 bases and J by 5 bases, with 5 bases between the two germline ends. In nucleotides, the CDR3 is TGTGCCAGCAGTGTATGGGAGACCCAGTACTTC. Residues: CASSVWETQYF.

The V and J genes are TRBV7-2 and TRBJ2-1; tentative D call: TRBD2 (6 bases). V was trimmed by 3 bases and J by 7 bases, leaving 19 bases between them. CDR3 length equals 16 residues. In germline, CDR1 is SGHTA, CDR2 FQGNSA. As DNA, the CDR3 is TGTGCCAGCAGCTTCTACGGCGGGATTGGCCGGAATGAGCAGTTCTTC. Amino acids: CASSFYGGIGRNEQFF.

J is TRBJ2-1 and V is TRBV6-6; 7 positions agree with TRBD1. V lost 5 bases, J lost 6 bases, and 7 bases stayed unmatched. Germline V gene data show CDR1 as MNHNY and CDR2 as SVGAGI (reference sequence). The CDR3 spans 14 residues. Here the CDR3 reads CASSPRQGINEQFF. CDR3 bases: TGTGCCAGCAGTCCTAGACAGGGTATCAATGAGCAGTTCTTC.

This chain joins TRBV4-3 and TRBJ2-1, with a tentative D call TRBD1 (7 bases). The germline V gene has CDR1 LGHNA and CDR2 YSLEER. Trimming pared 1 base from V and 1 base from J, leaving 20 bases between. CDR3 length: 19 amino acids. CDR3 sequence reads: CASSQGQGGTVRSYNEQFF. Here the CDR3 DNA reads TGCGCCAGCAGCCAAGGACAGGGAGGTACTGTCAGGTCCTACAATGAGCAGTTCTTC.

The V and J genes are TRBV6-6 and TRBJ1-2; D is ambiguous. The germline gives CDR1 MNHNY, CDR2 SVGAGI (reference sequence). CDR3 size: 16 residues. V lost 5 bases and J 0 bases, leaving 16 bases between the germline ends. In DNA, the CDR3 is TGTGCCAGCAGTCGTTCGGATCGGGAAACTAACTATGGCTACACCTTC. It yields the protein CASSRSDRETNYGYTF.

This chain links TRBV28 with TRBJ2-7, with D maybe TRBD2 (5 bases). CDR3 length: 15 residues. The ends were cut back, 3 bases at V and 5 bases at J, with 17 bases in the middle. CDR1 and CDR2 from the germline V gene are MDHEN and SYDVKM. CDR3 protein: CASSLAVRAGHEQYF. The CDR3 region has the DNA TGTGCCAGCAGTTTGGCTGTTCGGGCGGGCCACGAGCAGTACTTC.

This clone appeared a few times. The rearrangement links TRBV10-2 to TRBJ2-3; 8 bases are shared with TRBD2. Germline V gives CDR1 WSHSY, CDR2 SAAADI. Trimming removed 2 bases from V and 3 bases from J; junction bases left unmatched: 4. This CDR3 contains 15 residues. The DNA of the CDR3 is TGCGCCAGCAGTGAGAGCGGGAGCCGGACAGATACGCAGTATTTT. It specifies CASSESGSRTDTQYF.

This chain joins TRBV7-2 and TRBJ2-7; no reliable D call. CDR1 and CDR2 (germline): SGHTA, FQGNSA. V dropped 4 bases and J dropped 7 bases, with 11 bases sitting between them. This CDR3 region has 12 residues. The CDR3 here is CASSSNSQEQYF. CDR3 DNA sequence: TGTGCCAGCAGCTCAAATAGTCAAGAGCAGTACTTC.

This clone was found a few times. The rearrangement uses TRBV7-3 and TRBJ2-3; D gene ambiguous. Between the trimmed V and J ends, which lost 1 base and 0 bases, there was a span of 5 bases. The length of the CDR3 is 14 residues. CDR1 is SGHTA, CDR2 FQGTGA, per germline. The CDR3 is CASSLRLSTDTQYF. In nucleotides, the CDR3 is TGTGCCAGCAGCTTAAGGCTCAGCACAGATACGCAGTATTTT.

This clone turned up a few times. This chain connects TRBV7-3 to TRBJ2-7, with D maybe TRBD2 (6 bases). The CDR3 is 13 amino acids. Trimming cost V 5 bases and J 3 bases, with 11 bases left between them. The germline V gene encodes CDR1 SGHTA and CDR2 FQGTGA. The CDR3 loop is CASSRRGGYEQYF. The CDR3 region has the DNA TGTGCCAGCAGCCGCCGGGGAGGCTACGAGCAGTACTTC.